This T cell receptor (beta chain) was captured by sequencing in a study of a mutant IDH1 vaccine in newly diagnosed glioma. Looking at the study overall: Vaccines were first given 4-6 weeks after radiotherapy alone, or with temozolomide cycles.

General observations from the study: The occurrence of vaccine-induced immune responses was seen in 90% to 95% of patients.

This clone was seen only once. As yet, its antigen is unknown. Time point of the sample: week 47, end of study. One vaccine dose held 300 ug of mutant IDH1 20-mer peptide and came with topical imiquimod. The germline V gene encodes CDR1 MNHEY and CDR2 SVGAGI. The CDR3 runs to 16 residues. The V and J ends lost 0 bases and 4 bases, in that order; junction bases with no gene match: 5. Assay used: immunoSEQ multiplex PCR; TCRdb lists only in-frame clones, some missing. In the table there are tens of thousands of clones, almost 65% of which are singletons. The sequencing here drew on peripheral blood mononuclear cells (PBMCs), taken from a glioma patient whose treatment included an IDH1 peptide vaccine. The chain has TRBV6-5 and TRBJ2-7; TRBD1 agrees at 11 bases. The TCR was taken from a man in his forties with glioma. Some clones in this sample may be carry-over from other donors' samples. CDR3 coding DNA: TGTGCCAGCAGTTACTCAATCGGACAGGGGGCTTACGAGCAGTACTTC. It translates to CASSYSIGQGAYEQYF.